Sample share makes the clone carrying this T cell receptor beta chain medium-sized (0.01 to 0.1%). The sample is drawn from a study of tissue T cells after allogeneic stem cell transplantation. Sequenced by immunoSEQ multiplex PCR; TCRdb stores in-frame clones only, minus some. The table lists 6,000 or so clones, around 59% of them singletons. This CDR3 region has 18 residues. The J segment lost 5 bases and the V segment lost 10 bases, leaving 17 bases of the junction unmatched. Germline CDR1 and CDR2: SGHVS and FNYEAQ. The chain couples TRBV7-6 to TRBJ2-3; TRBD2 agrees at 14 bases. The sequencing here drew on tissue from the jejunum, taken at autopsy. The clonotype originates from a male donor at least 60 years old with lung cancer. In DNA, the CDR3 is TGTGCCACCTCGTCCCCTTTGACTAGCGGGGGGGCCCTAGATACGCAGTATTTT. Its protein product is CATSSPLTSGGALDTQYF.